One and the same sample provided the 21 T cell receptor beta chains below, sequenced in a study of blood T cell repertoires in COVID-19. The assay was immunoSEQ multiplex PCR, and TCRdb's table has in-frame clones only and misses some. The data show approximately 300,000 clones, with more than 75% seen just once and roughly 10% held by the top ten. Sequenced material: PBMCs or T cells enriched from blood (not recorded which). Receptor source: a woman aged 18-29 years who had recovered from COVID-19.

The chain has TRBV11-2 and TRBJ2-5, with 12 positions matching TRBD2. Germline V gene sequence: CDR1 SGHAT, CDR2 FQNNGV. The J segment lost 5 bases and the V segment lost 5 bases, leaving 3 bases of the junction unmatched. The CDR3 sequence is 14 residues long. This chain's CDR3 is CASSLLAGGETQYF. The CDR3 nucleotides read TGTGCCAGCAGCCTCCTAGCGGGGGGGGAGACCCAGTACTTC.

As for this clone: The sample contains more than one DNA sequence encoding this CDR3. J is TRBJ1-2 and V is TRBV6-5; D is unclear. Looked up from germline, CDR1 is MNHEY and CDR2 is SVGAGI. The CDR3 consists of 14 residues. Trimming removed 0 bases from V and 3 bases from J, with 8 bases in between. CDR3 nucleotide sequence: TGTGCCAGCAGTTACTCGGTCGGAGACTATGGCTACACCTTC. Translating gives CASSYSVGDYGYTF.

V and J are TRBV4-1 and TRBJ1-1, with D possibly matching TRBD1 (6 bases). CDR3 size: 15 residues. Germline V gene sequence: CDR1 MGHRA, CDR2 YSYEKL. The ends were cut back, 4 bases at V and 2 bases at J, with 14 bases in the middle. CDR3 region: CASSPTGGANTEAFF. Here the CDR3 DNA reads TGCGCCAGCAGCCCGACCGGGGGGGCCAACACTGAAGCTTTCTTT.

The CDR3 bases are TGTGCCAGTAAAGGGGGGGGCTCGGGCACCGGGGAGCTGTTTTTT. As protein: CASKGGGSGTGELFF. This sequence joins TRBV7-2 and TRBJ2-2, with D maybe TRBD2 (7 bases). V was pared by 9 bases and J by 4 bases, with 18 bases between. From germline, CDR1 is SGHTA and CDR2 FQGNSA. The CDR3 runs to 15 residues.

The chain combines TRBV5-4 with TRBJ2-7, with 7 positions matching TRBD2. J gave up 5 bases and V 5 bases, and 13 bases lay outside the gene matches. Germline V gives CDR1 SGHNT, CDR2 YYREEE (reference sequence). This CDR3 is 15 amino acids long. The CDR3 DNA sequence: TGTGCCAGCAGTCGGAGCGGGAACATCATTGACGAGCAGTACTTC. Its protein is CASSRSGNIIDEQYF.

This clone was observed a few times. The chain couples TRBV3-1 (or the pseudogene TRBV3-2) to TRBJ2-3; no clear D. The germline V gene encodes CDR1 LGHDT and CDR2 YNNKEL (reference sequence). The CDR3 is 12 amino acids. The V gene lost 5 bases and the J gene lost 0 bases, with 3 bases spanning the gap. CDR3 residues: CASSSSTDTQYF. The CDR3 coding sequence is TGTGCCAGCAGCTCTAGCACAGATACGCAGTATTTT.

The chain employs TRBV5-1 and TRBJ2-7, with 7 bases lining up with TRBD2. V was clipped by 2 bases and J by 2 bases; unmatched bases: 7. This CDR3 has 15 amino acids. Germline V CDR1 and CDR2: SGHRS, YFSETQ. Here the CDR3 reads CASSFGGSSTYEQYF. CDR3 DNA: TGCGCCAGCAGCTTCGGCGGGAGCTCCACCTACGAGCAGTACTTC.

The CDR3 DNA reads TGTGCCACCCTAAGCCTCGGACTAGCGATGCGACGAGAGCAGTTCTTC. Protein product: CATLSLGLAMRREQFF. The V and J genes are TRBV2 and TRBJ2-1; 9 bases fit TRBD2. Trimming cost V 10 bases and J 10 bases; bases outside gene matches: 20. Germline CDR1 is SNHLY and CDR2 is FYNNEI. The CDR3 loop spans 16 amino acids.

The chain joins TRBV7-9 to TRBJ1-1; D is ambiguous. The CDR3 length is 12 residues. Per the germline V gene, CDR1 is SEHNR and CDR2 is FQNEAQ (reference sequence). V lost 5 bases to trimming and J lost 4 bases, with 8 bases between them. The CDR3 loop is CASSPRSTEAFF. The CDR3 DNA reads as TGTGCCAGCAGCCCGAGAAGCACTGAAGCTTTCTTT.

In DNA, the CDR3 is TGCAGTGCTAGAAGCGGACACGAGCAGTACTTC. This encodes CSARSGHEQYF. V gene TRBV20-1 combines with J gene TRBJ2-7; the D gene is possibly TRBD2 (5 bases). CDR1 and CDR2 (germline): DFQATT, SNEGSKA (reference sequence). The CDR3 totals 11 residues. V gave up 2 bases and J gave up 5 bases, with 7 bases separating them.

The V and J genes are TRBV27 and TRBJ2-1, with 11 bases aligning to TRBD2. V was pared by 3 bases and J by 3 bases, with 4 bases of the junction left unmatched. Germline V gene lookup returns CDR1 MNHEY and CDR2 SMNVEV (reference sequence). The CDR3 spans 16 residues. The CDR3 loop is CASSFALAGGYNEQFF. The CDR3 bases are TGTGCCAGCAGTTTTGCCCTAGCGGGAGGCTACAATGAGCAGTTCTTC.

V is TRBV28 and J is TRBJ1-2; 8 bases align to TRBD1. V gave up 6 bases and J gave up 5 bases; unmatched junction bases: 14. The CDR3 covers 16 residues. Germline V gives CDR1 MDHEN, CDR2 SYDVKM. CDR3 sequence reads: CASRRTGSMVEYGYTF. For the CDR3, the DNA is TGTGCCAGCAGACGGACAGGGAGTATGGTAGAGTATGGCTACACCTTC.

The J gene is TRBJ1-1, the V gene TRBV27, with D perhaps TRBD1 (5 bases). With 6 bases removed from V and 7 bases from J, the gap between germline ends came to 21 bases. Germline loops: CDR1 MNHEY, CDR2 SMNVEV (reference sequence). This CDR3 comprises 15 residues. The CDR3 DNA reads as TGTGCCAGCAGGCTTTACGGTGGAGGGGAGGTTGAAGCTTTCTTT. Its translation: CASRLYGGGEVEAFF.

This chain links TRBV4-1 with TRBJ2-7; TRBD2 is a possible D gene (6 bases). The CDR3 loop spans 15 amino acids. Trimming shortened V by 0 bases and J by 3 bases, and 12 bases separated the two germline ends. Germline V gives CDR1 MGHRA, CDR2 YSYEKL. CDR3 in amino acids: CASSQDKNSGYEQYF. The CDR3, as DNA: TGCGCCAGCAGCCAAGATAAGAATAGCGGCTACGAGCAGTACTTC.

The chain recombines TRBV6-5 with TRBJ2-7, with a weak D call TRBD1 (5 bases). The CDR3 length is 13 residues. V was cut by 7 bases and J by 3 bases, with 13 bases left in between. Germline CDR1 is MNHEY and CDR2 is SVGAGI. The CDR3 loop reads CASTRDSNYEQYF. The CDR3 DNA follows: TGTGCCAGCACCCGTGACAGTAACTACGAGCAGTACTTC.

Here the CDR3 reads CAISYTTGSGNTIYF. CDR3 sequence (DNA): TGTGCCATCAGCTACACCACAGGTTCTGGAAACACCATATATTTT. The chain links TRBV10-3 to TRBJ1-3, with D possibly matching TRBD1 (5 bases). The germline V gene encodes CDR1 ENHRY and CDR2 SYGVKD. Trimming shortened V by 6 bases and J by 1 base, and 13 bases separated the two germline ends. The length of the CDR3 is 15 residues.

This chain joins TRBV5-6 and TRBJ2-7; 10 bases fit TRBD1. The CDR3 length is 14 residues. CDR1 and CDR2 from the germline V gene are SGHDT and YYEEEE. Germline trimming cut 4 bases from V and 7 bases from J; bases unmatched to any gene: 8. This chain's CDR3 is CASSPWDRGWEQYF. The CDR3 DNA is TGTGCCAGCAGCCCATGGGACAGGGGATGGGAGCAGTACTTC.

This rearrangement joins TRBV30 to TRBJ1-4, with D perhaps TRBD1 (6 bases). The V end lost 0 bases, the J end lost 8 bases, and 13 bases lay between the germline ends. Germline V gene data show CDR1 as GTSNPN and CDR2 as SVGIG (reference sequence). The CDR3 totals 14 residues. CDR3 DNA sequence: TGTGCCTGGAGTGTACGCGGGGGCGGCGAAAAACTGTTTTTT. Amino acids: CAWSVRGGGEKLFF.

J is TRBJ2-7 and V is TRBV11-2, with 11 bases lining up with TRBD2. The V gene end was trimmed by 3 bases and the J gene end by 0 bases; junction bases not matched to a gene: 13. The CDR3 loop spans 19 amino acids. Looked up from germline, CDR1 is SGHAT and CDR2 is FQNNGV. This CDR3 reads CASSFPPGLAAQSSYEQYF. Here the CDR3 DNA reads TGTGCCAGCAGCTTCCCACCGGGACTAGCGGCCCAGAGCTCCTACGAGCAGTACTTC.

The rearrangement joins TRBV5-1 to TRBJ2-2; D perhaps matches TRBD1 (6 bases). Trimming stripped 3 bases from V and 4 bases from J, with 13 bases between. Germline-derived CDR1 and CDR2 are SGHRS and YFSETQ. The CDR3 is 15 amino acids. The CDR3 region is CASSSNGQSTGELFF. The CDR3 nucleotides are TGCGCCAGCAGCTCCAACGGACAGAGCACCGGGGAGCTGTTTTTT.

The J gene is TRBJ2-7, the V gene TRBV9, with TRBD2 matching over 13 bases. CDR1 and CDR2 (germline): SGDLS, YYNGEE. V shed 3 bases, J shed 4 bases, and the junction held 7 bases outside the gene matches. CDR3 length: 16 residues. CDR3 amino acids: CASSAGTSGDSYEQYF. The CDR3 region has the DNA TGTGCCAGCAGCGCTGGGACTAGCGGGGATTCTTACGAGCAGTACTTC.